The 27 T cell receptor beta chains presented below share a single source sample, sequenced in a study of early T cells in non-severe SARS-CoV-2 infection. Each CDR3 protein gets one entry after TCRdb re-called the 5' RACE reads with MiXCR. The sample contains fewer than 85,000 distinct CDR3 sequences, approximately 12% of which appear only once. The source material was whole blood. The receptors were sampled from an adult who was a healthcare worker with PCR-confirmed SARS-CoV-2 infection or an uninfected control (not recorded which).

This clonotype was picked up many times. The J gene is TRBJ2-1, the V gene TRBV2; 8 positions match TRBD1. This CDR3 is built from 17 residues. The junction had 12 bases not matched to a gene; V was cut back by 5 bases and J by 3 bases. From germline, CDR1 is SNHLY and CDR2 FYNNEI. CDR3 DNA sequence: TGTGCCAGCAGTTCAATCAGCCGGGACAGGAACTACAATGAGCAGTTCTTC. Residues: CASSSISRDRNYNEQFF.

The count of this clonotype is one. The rearrangement links TRBV20-1 to TRBJ1-4; D remains ambiguous. This CDR3 contains 14 residues. Germline V gene data show CDR1 as DFQATT and CDR2 as SNEGSKA (reference sequence). V lost 0 bases, J lost 4 bases, and 9 bases lay in between. The CDR3 protein is CSARDTENNEKLFF. CDR3 DNA sequence: TGCAGTGCTAGAGATACGGAGAATAATGAAAAACTGTTTTTT.

This clonotype showed up many times. The chain recombines TRBV10-2 with TRBJ2-3; D remains ambiguous. Trimming cost V 5 bases and J 8 bases, with 8 bases left between them. Per germline, CDR1 WSHSY and CDR2 SAAADI. The CDR3 has 11 amino acids. The CDR3 here is CASSRQSTQYF. The CDR3 DNA reads TGCGCCAGCAGTAGGCAGAGTACGCAGTATTTT.

J is TRBJ1-2 and V is TRBV6-1; D gene unclear. The CDR3 length is 15 residues. Germline CDR1 MNHNS, CDR2 SASEGT. Trimming shortened V by 1 base and J by 4 bases, and 13 bases separated the two germline ends. The CDR3 coding sequence is TGTGCCAGCAGTGAAGGGGTCCCGGGCATCTATGGCTACACCTTC. Its translation: CASSEGVPGIYGYTF.

The table lists this clonotype with many counts. The gene calls are TRBV6-5 and TRBJ1-1; a weak D match, TRBD1 (6 bases). This CDR3 has 14 residues. CDR1 and CDR2 (germline): MNHEY, SVGAGI. Trimming shortened V by 7 bases and J by 0 bases, and 12 bases separated the two germline ends. In nucleotides, the CDR3 is TGTGCCAGCAACGATCGGGGGCTGAACACTGAAGCTTTCTTT. Its translation: CASNDRGLNTEAFF.

The sample holds many counts of this clonotype. This rearrangement joins TRBV7-2 to TRBJ2-3; 14 nucleotides line up with TRBD2. V lost 5 bases and J lost 4; bases outside the gene matches: 8. CDR3 length: 17 amino acids. Looked up from germline, CDR1 is SGHTA and CDR2 is FQGNSA. The CDR3 region is CASSETGLAGVADTQYF. CDR3 in DNA: TGTGCCAGCAGCGAGACGGGACTAGCGGGAGTTGCAGATACGCAGTATTTT.

This clonotype was detected only a few times. This chain connects TRBV29-1 to TRBJ1-2; perhaps TRBD1 as D (6 bases). CDR1 and CDR2 from the germline V gene are SQVTM and ANQGSEA. This CDR3 is built from 11 residues. Trimming shortened V by 6 bases and J by 3 bases, and 8 bases separated the two germline ends. CDR3 sequence (DNA): TGCAGCGTAGGGGGGTACTATGGCTACACCTTC. It yields the protein CSVGGYYGYTF.

Many counts were recorded for this clonotype. The chain is built from TRBV14 and TRBJ1-2; 8 nucleotides line up with TRBD1. This CDR3 region has 13 residues. J was trimmed by 10 bases and V by 5 bases; bases with no gene match: 9. CDR1 SGHDN and CDR2 FVKESK come from the germline V gene. Written as DNA, the CDR3 is TGTGCCAGCAGCTATTCCGGGACAGGACTCTACACCTTC. It specifies CASSYSGTGLYTF.

This clonotype was picked up many times. V and J are TRBV29-1 and TRBJ1-1; tentatively, D is TRBD1 (6 bases). Germline V gene sequence: CDR1 SQVTM, CDR2 ANQGSEA. V was cut by 6 bases and J by 0 bases, with 11 bases left in between. The CDR3 totals 13 residues. The CDR3 DNA follows: TGCAGCGTCCTACAGGGAATGAACACTGAAGCTTTCTTT. Its protein is CSVLQGMNTEAFF.

This clonotype appeared once. The chain joins TRBV15 to TRBJ1-2, with a possible D match to TRBD1 (6 bases). The CDR3 is 15 residues long. With 1 base removed from V and 4 bases from J, the gap between germline ends came to 13 bases. Looked up from germline, CDR1 is LNHNV and CDR2 is YYDKDF (reference sequence). In DNA form, the CDR3 reads TGTGCCACCAGCAGAGGAAAACAGGGAACCTATGGCTACACCTTC. It translates to CATSRGKQGTYGYTF.

This clonotype has ten or more counts. One end of the junction is discordant with germline, which a read error may explain. The chain employs TRBV10-2 and TRBJ1-3; the match to TRBD1 covers 7 bases. The CDR3 contains 15 residues. Germline assignment: CDR1 WSHSY and CDR2 SAAADI. The CDR3 bases are TGCGCCAGCAAGAGTACAGGGGACTCTGAAAACACCATATATTTT. This codes for CASKSTGDSENTIYF.

This clonotype was observed at least ten times. The chain recombines TRBV5-6 with TRBJ2-7, with D possibly TRBD1 on 5 matching bases. With 2 bases removed from V and 0 bases from J, the gap between germline ends came to 9 bases. The CDR3 has 14 residues. Germline V gene lookup returns CDR1 SGHDT and CDR2 YYEEEE. In DNA form, the CDR3 reads TGTGCCAGCAGCTTAGACAGTGTCTCCTACGAGCAGTACTTC. It is translated as CASSLDSVSYEQYF.

This clonotype was seen a few times. The V gene is TRBV29-1, the J gene TRBJ2-3; 12 positions match TRBD2. V shed 7 bases and J 4 bases; nucleotides not matched to a gene: 9. The CDR3 has 15 residues. The germline CDR1 and CDR2 sequences are SQVTM and ANQGSEA. The CDR3 bases are TGCAGCGCTCTACCTAGCGGGAGGGGGGCAGATACGCAGTATTTT. This encodes CSALPSGRGADTQYF.

A remark on this clonotype: Mismatch with germline at one junction end may stem from a read error. V is TRBV12-3 or TRBV12-4 and J is TRBJ1-3, with D unclear. CDR3 length: 14 amino acids. The CDR3 is CASRTHSSENTIYF. CDR3 sequence (DNA): TGTGCCAGCAGAACGCACAGCTCTGAAAACACCATATATTTT.

This clonotype was seen ten or more times. The J gene is TRBJ1-5, the V gene TRBV7-9; 7 nucleotides align to TRBD1. The CDR3 contains 15 residues. Losses at the gene ends were 5 bases for V and 2 bases for J; bases not matched to a gene: 6. Germline V gene sequence: CDR1 SEHNR, CDR2 FQNEAQ (reference sequence). This chain's CDR3 is CASSSDRVRNQPQHF. CDR3 DNA sequence: TGTGCCAGCAGCAGCGACAGGGTCCGCAATCAGCCCCAGCATTTT. Looking up the rest from reference TRBV7-9 and TRBJ1-5 gives the full variable domain: DTGVSQNPRHKITKRGQNVTFRCDPISEHNRLYWYRQTLGQGPEFLTYFQNEAQLEKSRLLSDRFSAERPKGSFSTLEIQRTEQGDSAMYLCASSSDRVRNQPQHFGDGTRLSIL.

This clonotype came up many times. CDR3 sequence reads: CASSSRTGVNTGELFF. Written as DNA, the CDR3 is TGTGCCAGCAGCTCGCGGACAGGGGTGAACACCGGGGAGCTGTTTTTT. The chain carries TRBV9 and TRBJ2-2; 9 bases match TRBD1. Germline V gene lookup returns CDR1 SGDLS and CDR2 YYNGEE. J was trimmed by 1 base and V by 4 bases; bases with no gene match: 5. This CDR3 is built from 16 residues.

This clonotype showed up many times. The rearrangement links TRBV28 to TRBJ1-3; a possible D gene is TRBD1 (6 bases). Per germline, CDR1 MDHEN and CDR2 SYDVKM. Trimming removed 5 bases at V and 5 bases at J, with 16 bases between. The CDR3 loop spans 15 amino acids. CDR3 region: CASSGGLGERNTIYF. CDR3 DNA: TGTGCCAGCAGTGGGGGGCTGGGGGAAAGAAACACCATATATTTT. The whole variable domain, filled in from reference TRBV28 and TRBJ1-3, reads DVKVTQSSRYLVKRTGEKVFLECVQDMDHENMFWYRQDPGLGLRLIYFSYDVKMKEKGDIPEGYSVSREKKERFSLILESASTNQTSMYLCASSGGLGERNTIYFGEGSWLTVV.

This clonotype has a count of ten or more. V gene TRBV10-3 combines with J gene TRBJ2-7, with D perhaps matching TRBD1 (6 bases). The CDR3 is made up of 16 amino acids. The germline CDR1 and CDR2 sequences are ENHRY and SYGVKD. V was pared by 6 bases and J by 3 bases, with 21 bases between. This CDR3 reads CAIRKPDRPDRYEQYF. The CDR3 DNA reads as TGTGCCATCAGAAAACCCGACAGGCCGGATCGCTACGAGCAGTACTTC.

This clonotype was detected ten times or more. The rearrangement joins TRBV10-1 to TRBJ2-1; 10 bases are shared with TRBD2. V dropped 6 bases and J dropped 8; count of bases not matched to a gene: 13. This CDR3 is 16 amino acids long. Germline CDR1 and CDR2: WNHNN and SYGVQD (reference sequence). CDR3 loop: CASSENPSGSLDEQFF. In DNA, the CDR3 is TGCGCCAGCAGCGAAAATCCTAGCGGGAGTTTGGATGAGCAGTTCTTC.

The table lists this clonotype with many counts. The V call is TRBV5-4, the J call TRBJ1-2; 7 positions match TRBD1. V shed 4 bases and J 6 bases; nucleotides not matched to a gene: 6. Germline assignment: CDR1 SGHNT and CDR2 YYREEE (reference sequence). The CDR3 runs to 13 residues. The CDR3 DNA reads TGTGCCAGCAGCGTACAGGGGAGGGATGGCTACACCTTC. Protein: CASSVQGRDGYTF.

This clonotype has a count of ten or more. The chain links TRBV7-8 to TRBJ2-7; the D gene is possibly TRBD1 (8 bases). The germline CDR1 and CDR2 sequences are SGHVS and FQNEAQ. There are 17 residues in the CDR3. Trimming took 2 bases from V and 5 from J, leaving 22 bases between them. The CDR3 DNA is TGTGCCAGCAGCTTACTCCGGGGGAGGGACAGGCGGGACGAGCAGTACTTC. Translating gives CASSLLRGRDRRDEQYF.

This clonotype was counted a single time. The CDR3 here is CASSPRGNTGELFF. CDR3 bases: TGTGCCAGCAGCCCCCGGGGAAACACCGGGGAGCTGTTTTTT. The chain has TRBV6-2 or TRBV6-3 and TRBJ2-2, with D possibly being TRBD2 (5 bases). Trimming left V 6 bases short and J 2 bases short, with 10 bases between. The CDR3 totals 14 residues. Germline lookup yields CDR1 MNHEY and CDR2 SVGEGT.

This clonotype was seen many times. V usage is TRBV6-5 and J usage is TRBJ1-1; D unclear. The CDR3 length is 16 residues. V lost 2 bases, J lost 0 bases, and 13 bases lay in between. Germline V lookup: CDR1 MNHEY, CDR2 SVGAGI. The CDR3 spells CASSYSEGDMNTEAFF. The CDR3 region has the DNA TGTGCCAGCAGTTACAGTGAGGGAGATATGAACACTGAAGCTTTCTTT.

This clonotype appeared many times. V gene TRBV5-4 combines with J gene TRBJ2-3; tentative D call: TRBD2 (7 bases). Germline V gene data show CDR1 as SGHNT and CDR2 as YYREEE (reference sequence). Trimming left V 0 bases short and J 6 bases short, with 14 bases between. The CDR3 runs 15 residues. The CDR3: CASSLGGGHWDTQYF. The CDR3 coding sequence is TGTGCCAGCAGCTTGGGCGGGGGACATTGGGATACGCAGTATTTT.

This clonotype was picked up many times. The rearrangement uses TRBV18 and TRBJ2-1, with 8 nucleotides matching TRBD1. V lost 6 bases, J lost 7 bases, and 11 bases stayed unmatched. Per germline, CDR1 KGHSH and CDR2 LQKENI. The CDR3 totals 15 residues. This chain's CDR3 is CASSRDRGVTNEQFF. The DNA for the CDR3 is TGTGCCAGCTCCCGCGACAGGGGAGTTACGAATGAGCAGTTCTTC.

In this sample, this clonotype turned up many times. The chain links TRBV20-1 to TRBJ2-1; the match to TRBD1 covers 7 bases. There are 13 residues in the CDR3. The germline V gene has CDR1 DFQATT and CDR2 SNEGSKA (reference sequence). The CDR3 DNA sequence: TGCAGCCACAGGGGCCCCGGGCGCGATGAGCAGTTCTTC. This codes for CSHRGPGRDEQFF.

As to this clonotype: This sequence may be a read error, since a much larger clone differs from it by one base. This chain uses TRBV19 with TRBJ2-7, with D perhaps matching TRBD2 (6 bases). The length of the CDR3 is 15 residues. Per germline, CDR1 LNHDA and CDR2 SQIVND (reference sequence). CDR3 nucleotides: TGTGTCAGTAGTCCAAAGGCCGGGACTTCCTACGAGCAGTACTTC. Translating it yields CVSSPKAGTSYEQYF.